Below are 5 T cell receptor beta chains sequenced from a single sample in a study of shared T cell receptors in the human thymus (TCRdb year 2021). The library came from the immunoSEQ multiplex PCR assay. The clones in this table, taken by TCRdb from immuneACCESS, are in-frame only. Not every clone is retained; where verified, under half of the shortfall comes from an unresolved V gene, and the cause of the rest is unknown. This sample gives 720,000 or so clones in total; 70% to 90% of them show up just once. Approximately 0.01% of the sample is taken by the ten largest. In addition, the sample was reused for a study of human thymus T cells.

The sample consisted of thymocytes. The receptor set was obtained from a girl under three years old with a congenital heart defect. Donor details come from another sample of the same person, matched by shared clones.

The genes are TRBV6-5 and TRBJ1-2; TRBD1 agrees at 7 bases. Germline-derived CDR1 and CDR2 are MNHEY and SVGAGI. With 4 bases clipped from V and 4 bases from J, the junction kept 9 bases outside the gene matches. This CDR3 contains 15 residues. CDR3 protein: CASSFRPRQGYGYTF. CDR3 DNA: TGTGCCAGCAGTTTCCGACCTAGACAGGGCTATGGCTACACCTTC.

The chain has TRBV6-4 and TRBJ2-1; 14 bases are shared with TRBD2. Trimming cost V 6 bases and J 7 bases; bases outside gene matches: 5. The CDR3 loop spans 15 amino acids. The germline V gene encodes CDR1 MRHNA and CDR2 SNTAGT. CDR3 DNA sequence: TGTGCCAGCAGCGTCGGACTAGCGGGGGGAAATGAGCAGTTCTTC. This translates into CASSVGLAGGNEQFF.

The sample holds one count of this clone. V and J are TRBV6-1 and TRBJ1-5; D is uncertain. With 3 bases removed from V and 5 bases from J, the gap between germline ends came to 14 bases. The CDR3 is made up of 15 amino acids. From germline, CDR1 is MNHNS and CDR2 SASEGT. The CDR3 nucleotides are TGTGCCAGCAGTGAGGGCAGGTACGCCGATCAGCCCCAGCATTTT. The encoded protein is CASSEGRYADQPQHF.

The chain uses TRBV7-4 and TRBJ1-2; TRBD1 aligns across 7 bases. The ends lost 6 bases at V and 7 bases at J; junction bases unmatched: 8. CDR1 is SGHVT, CDR2 SQSDAQ, per germline. The length of the CDR3 is 13 residues. The CDR3 sequence is CASRQTGVVGYTF. CDR3 DNA sequence: TGTGCCAGCAGGCAAACAGGGGTGGTTGGCTACACCTTC.

The chain links TRBV2 to TRBJ1-6; no definite D call. This CDR3 region has 15 residues. The germline gives CDR1 SNHLY, CDR2 FYNNEI. The germline V and J ends were trimmed by 4 bases and 3 bases, with 10 bases remaining between them. The CDR3 DNA reads TGTGCCAGCAGTGCACAGCAAAACTATAATTCACCCCTCCACTTT. Translating gives CASSAQQNYNSPLHF.